The 24 T cell receptor beta chains presented below share a single source sample, sequenced in a study of CD8+ T cells in alopecia areata. Following RNA extraction, reverse transcription yielded cDNA that acted as the sequencing template. Sequencing used immunoSEQ multiplex PCR; TCRdb keeps in-frame clones, though not all of them. The repertoire holds around 140,000 clones, around 47% seen once, with over 5.5% in the top ten. Sequenced material: CD4+ T cells sorted from blood. The receptor set was obtained from a human donor with alopecia areata.

This chain connects TRBV5-4 to TRBJ2-6, with 7 bases aligning to TRBD1. After removal of 4 bases from V and 4 bases from J, the junction contained 8 bases not matched to a gene. In germline, CDR1 is SGHNT, CDR2 YYREEE (reference sequence). The CDR3 is made up of 16 amino acids. DNA of the CDR3: TGTGCCAGCAGCCCCGAGGGGGCGGTCGGGGCCAACGTCCTGACTTTC. Protein: CASSPEGAVGANVLTF. Full variable domain (rest looked up from reference TRBV5-4 and TRBJ2-6): ETGVTQSPTHLIKTRGQQVTLRCSSQSGHNTVSWYQQALGQGPQFIFQYYREEENGRGNFPPRFSGLQFPNYSSELNVNALELDDSALYLCASSPEGAVGANVLTFGAGSRLTVL.

The chain is built from TRBV4-2 and TRBJ2-5; D might be TRBD1 (6 bases). The germline V gene encodes CDR1 LGHNA and CDR2 YNFKEQ. The CDR3 is 14 amino acids. The ends were cut back, 5 bases at V and 4 bases at J, with 14 bases in the middle. Here the CDR3 DNA reads TGTGCCAGCAGCAGAAGCGGACAGAGAGAGACCCAGTACTTC. It specifies CASSRSGQRETQYF.

A word on this clone: At one end the junction does not follow the germline gene, possibly because of a read error. This rearrangement joins TRBV7-9 to TRBJ2-1; weak D call: TRBD1 (5 bases). Germline V gene lookup returns CDR1 SEHNR and CDR2 FQNEAQ (reference sequence). CDR3 length: 11 residues. CDR3 amino acids: CAGSLQVEQFF. As DNA, the CDR3 is TGTGCCGGCAGCTTACAGGTTGAGCAGTTCTTC.

The chain recombines TRBV30 with TRBJ2-5, with D maybe TRBD2 (6 bases). Trimming cost V 1 base and J 2 bases, with 8 bases left between them. The CDR3 totals 13 residues. Germline CDR1 GTSNPN, CDR2 SVGIG (reference sequence). CDR3 in amino acids: CAWSESGQETQYF. CDR3 bases: TGTGCCTGGAGTGAAAGCGGGCAAGAGACCCAGTACTTC.

This clone was detected only a few times. The chain joins TRBV27 to TRBJ1-2, with D tentatively TRBD1 (5 bases). Germline-derived CDR1 and CDR2 are MNHEY and SMNVEV (reference sequence). V shed 2 bases and J shed 7 bases, with 11 bases lying between them. The CDR3 length is 13 residues. Written as DNA, the CDR3 is TGTGCCAGCAGTTTACGAGGGGACCCTGGCTACACCTTC. Its translation: CASSLRGDPGYTF.

The chain uses TRBV7-8 and TRBJ2-5; a possible D gene is TRBD2 (6 bases). V shed 5 bases and J shed 4 bases, with 11 bases lying between them. The germline V gene encodes CDR1 SGHVS and CDR2 FQNEAQ. This CDR3 is built from 13 residues. CDR3 amino acids: CASSPFGGETQYF. The CDR3 nucleotides read TGTGCCAGCAGCCCTTTCGGGGGAGAGACCCAGTACTTC.

This clone has at least ten counts. V usage is TRBV7-2 and J usage is TRBJ2-3; D uncertain. The CDR3 is 15 residues long. Germline CDR1 SGHTA, CDR2 FQGNSA. The V gene lost 4 bases and the J gene lost 2 bases, with 13 bases spanning the gap. CDR3 region: CASSYRPLITDTQYF. CDR3 DNA sequence: TGTGCCAGCAGCTATCGACCCCTGATCACAGATACGCAGTATTTT.

J is TRBJ2-6 and V is TRBV5-6; D call uncertain. Looked up from germline, CDR1 is SGHDT and CDR2 is YYEEEE. This CDR3 has 11 amino acids. The ends were cut back, 3 bases at V and 5 bases at J, with 0 bases in the middle. The CDR3 protein is CASSWANVLTF. CDR3 nucleotide sequence: TGTGCCAGCAGCTGGGCCAACGTCCTGACTTTC.

This clone has more than one count but fewer than ten. This rearrangement joins TRBV5-1 to TRBJ2-3; D gene ambiguous. V was shortened by 0 bases and J by 6 bases, with 14 bases between the two germline ends. The CDR3 totals 15 residues. Per the germline V gene, CDR1 is SGHRS and CDR2 is YFSETQ. DNA of the CDR3: TGCGCCAGCAGCTTGGCTTCCCCGGTACTTGATACGCAGTATTTT. Translating it yields CASSLASPVLDTQYF.

A few counts support this clone. The chain combines TRBV7-9 with TRBJ1-5; D might be TRBD1 (5 bases). V gave up 0 bases and J gave up 0 bases, with 12 bases separating them. Germline CDR1 and CDR2: SEHNR and FQNEAQ (reference sequence). This CDR3 has 17 residues. CDR3 DNA: TGTGCCAGCAGCTTAGCGACAGACAGTTATAGCAATCAGCCCCAGCATTTT. Translation gives CASSLATDSYSNQPQHF.

The V and J genes are TRBV7-3 and TRBJ2-3, with D possibly TRBD2 on 6 matching bases. In germline, CDR1 is SGHTA, CDR2 FQGTGA. Trimming removed 4 bases at V and 5 bases at J, with 16 bases between. CDR3 length equals 15 residues. The CDR3 coding sequence is TGTGCCAGCAGCTGGACGGGAGCCGGTGGAGATACGCAGTATTTT. Translating it yields CASSWTGAGGDTQYF.

The chain combines TRBV15 with TRBJ2-1, with TRBD2 matching 10 bases. With 0 bases clipped from V and 9 bases from J, the junction kept 8 bases outside the gene matches. CDR3 length: 16 amino acids. CDR1 and CDR2 from the germline V gene are LNHNV and YYDKDF (reference sequence). In DNA form, the CDR3 reads TGTGCCACCAGCAGAGATAGGCCTAGCGGGAGTATTGAGCAGTTCTTC. Translated, it gives CATSRDRPSGSIEQFF.

CDR3 sequence: CASSEYNAGDQPQHF. The CDR3 DNA reads as TGTGCCAGCAGTGAATATAATGCCGGGGATCAGCCCCAGCATTTT. This sequence joins TRBV25-1 and TRBJ1-5; D not resolved. The V end was cut by 0 bases, the J end by 5 bases, with 11 bases between. The CDR3 covers 15 residues. Germline V gene data show CDR1 as MGHDK and CDR2 as SYGVNS.

The chain couples TRBV6-1 to TRBJ1-2, with D unclear. Germline V lookup: CDR1 MNHNS, CDR2 SASEGT. CDR3 length equals 12 residues. V was pared by 4 bases and J by 2 bases, with 5 bases between. CDR3 loop: CASSAQNYGYTF. The CDR3 nucleotides are TGTGCCAGCAGTGCCCAGAACTATGGCTACACCTTC.

This rearrangement joins TRBV5-1 to TRBJ1-2; TRBD1 agrees at 9 bases. After removal of 5 bases from V and 2 bases from J, the junction contained 10 bases not matched to a gene. Germline V gene sequence: CDR1 SGHRS, CDR2 YFSETQ. This CDR3 contains 16 residues. The CDR3 nucleotides are TGCGCCAGCAGATCGGGACAGGGAGATCGGAACTATGGCTACACCTTC. This sequence encodes CASRSGQGDRNYGYTF.

This clone was seen only a few times. The V gene is TRBV29-1, the J gene TRBJ2-1; D perhaps matches TRBD1 (6 bases). This CDR3 region has 13 residues. Trimming stripped 3 bases from V and 7 bases from J, with 13 bases between. The germline CDR1 and CDR2 sequences are SQVTM and ANQGSEA. CDR3: CSVEWGLGNEQFF. In DNA form, the CDR3 reads TGCAGCGTTGAGTGGGGGCTTGGAAATGAGCAGTTCTTC.

The chain links TRBV7-9 to TRBJ2-1; D unclear. This CDR3 is built from 15 residues. Trimming stripped 0 bases from V and 0 bases from J, with 6 bases between. Germline CDR1 SEHNR, CDR2 FQNEAQ (reference sequence). The CDR3 coding sequence is TGTGCCAGCAGCTTAGCCGCGAGCTCCTACAATGAGCAGTTCTTC. Translation: CASSLAASSYNEQFF.

There are a few counts of this clone. The chain couples TRBV19 to TRBJ2-6; D may match TRBD1 or TRBD2 (5 bases each). Trimming stripped 7 bases from V and 6 bases from J, with 16 bases between. CDR1 is LNHDA and CDR2 is SQIVND in the germline V gene (reference sequence). The CDR3 contains 15 residues. The CDR3 loop reads CASKGPYFVANVLTF. The CDR3 DNA is TGTGCCAGTAAGGGACCATACTTCGTGGCCAACGTCCTGACTTTC.

The chain uses TRBV6-5 and TRBJ2-7, with D perhaps given as TRBD1 or TRBD2 (6 bases each). The germline V gene has CDR1 MNHEY and CDR2 SVGAGI. Trimming stripped 5 bases from V and 6 bases from J, with 14 bases between. The length of the CDR3 is 13 residues. DNA for the CDR3: TGTGCCAGCAGTATAGAGTGGGGGGCCGAGCAGTACTTC. Its protein product is CASSIEWGAEQYF.

This clone has just a few counts. The rearrangement links TRBV19 to TRBJ2-6; D is perhaps TRBD1 (5 bases). CDR3 size: 16 residues. Germline V gene lookup returns CDR1 LNHDA and CDR2 SQIVND (reference sequence). V was trimmed by 2 bases and J by 4 bases, leaving 12 bases between them. This chain's CDR3 is CASSIPGIVGANVLTF. The CDR3 DNA is TGTGCCAGTAGTATACCAGGGATAGTGGGGGCCAACGTCCTGACTTTC.

The chain uses TRBV9 and TRBJ2-3; TRBD2 is a possible D gene (6 bases). The V and J ends lost 0 bases and 1 base respectively, with 9 bases between them. This CDR3 has 15 residues. Germline-derived CDR1 and CDR2 are SGDLS and YYNGEE. CDR3 coding DNA: TGTGCCAGCAGCGTAGGACTAGGCGGCACAGATACGCAGTATTTT. Its translation is CASSVGLGGTDTQYF.

The chain is built from TRBV30 and TRBJ1-4, with a possible D match to TRBD1 (5 bases). The CDR3 has 15 amino acids. The V gene lost 4 bases and the J gene lost 0 bases, with 12 bases spanning the gap. Germline loops: CDR1 GTSNPN, CDR2 SVGIG (reference sequence). The DNA for the CDR3 is TGTGCCTGGAATGTGCAGGGCACAACTAATGAAAAACTGTTTTTT. Translated, it gives CAWNVQGTTNEKLFF.

The rearrangement links TRBV18 to TRBJ2-7, with D possibly being TRBD1 (7 bases). Trimming took off 2 bases at V and 2 bases at J, with 13 bases between the two ends. The germline gives CDR1 KGHSH, CDR2 LQKENI. The CDR3 covers 15 residues. The CDR3, as DNA: TGTGCCAGCTCACCAGCGGGGACAGCCACCTACGAGCAGTACTTC. This gives the protein CASSPAGTATYEQYF.

The chain employs TRBV29-1 and TRBJ1-2; weak D call: TRBD1 (6 bases). Looked up from germline, CDR1 is SQVTM and CDR2 is ANQGSEA. V lost 5 bases and J 8 bases, leaving 18 bases between the germline ends. This CDR3 has 13 residues. The CDR3 coding sequence is TGCAGCGTTACGCAACAGGGTGGCTACGGCTACACCTTC. Translated: CSVTQQGGYGYTF.